The sequence of this T cell receptor beta chain was determined in a study of identical twins. Study-wide points: Abundant beta clonotypes from cord blood bore fewer insertions; memory repertoires lacked this pattern.

V trimming: 5 bases; J trimming: 6 bases; junction bases outside the gene matches: 8. Per the germline V gene, CDR1 is DFQATT and CDR2 is SNEGSKA (reference sequence). The CDR3 is 13 amino acids. This clonotype was detected only once. Its antigen is not known. A much larger clone lies a single base off, so this may be a read error. A universal primer site was created by template switching, with the cDNA bearing unique molecular identifiers. TCRdb re-analysed the 5' RACE reads in MiXCR, keeping a single row per CDR3 protein. The sample has just over 450,000 distinct CDR3 sequences, approximately 15% seen once. These sequences were also reported in another study, on yellow fever vaccine responses in identical twins. That source reports: Each twin's T cell response to the vaccine was reported to look partly convergent and partly personalized.

What was sequenced was CD4+ T cells sorted from blood. The chain has TRBV20-1 and TRBJ2-7, with 9 bases aligning to TRBD2. The sequence derives from a woman aged 18 to 35 in good health. CDR3: CSASTSGLVEQYF. The CDR3 DNA reads TGCAGTGCTTCGACTAGCGGACTGGTCGAGCAGTACTTC.